This T cell receptor (beta chain) is from a study of blood T cell repertoires in COVID-19. About the research overall: Specimens from acute and convalescent COVID-19 originated in the United States, Italy and Spain. The cDNA or gDNA used as material had been derived from T cells, B-cell-depleted T cells, or PBMCs.

The repertoire was sequenced with immunoSEQ multiplex PCR; TCRdb's copy has only in-frame clones and lacks some. The data contain about 70,000 clones, around nine tenths of them singletons. This CDR3 region has 16 residues. V lost 4 bases and J 6 bases, leaving 16 bases between the germline ends. Germline V lookup: CDR1 SGHTA, CDR2 FQGNSA. This clonotype was obtained from a woman aged 80 or over with active or convalescent COVID-19. The sequenced sample consisted of peripheral blood. The chain employs TRBV7-2 and TRBJ1-6; weak D call: TRBD1 (6 bases). The CDR3 coding sequence is TGTGCCAGCAGCTCGCACAGGGAAGGTTCTAATTCACCCCTCCACTTT. This encodes CASSSHREGSNSPLHF.